The 2 T cell receptor beta chains below all came from one sample that was sequenced in a study of blood T cell repertoires in COVID-19. The repertoire was sequenced with immunoSEQ multiplex PCR; TCRdb's copy has only in-frame clones and lacks some. The data contain about 250,000 clones, roughly 85% of them singletons. Sequenced sample: PBMCs or T cells enriched from blood (not recorded which). The receptor source for this set is a woman aged 45-65 years with acute COVID-19.

The V call is TRBV19, the J call TRBJ1-5; unclear D gene. V was cut by 6 bases and J by 6 bases, with 21 bases left in between. Germline CDR1 is LNHDA and CDR2 is SQIVND (reference sequence). CDR3 size: 16 residues. CDR3 residues: CASRDPRGRFGQPQHF. In nucleotides, the CDR3 is TGTGCCAGTAGAGACCCCCGCGGGAGATTTGGTCAGCCCCAGCATTTT.

The gene calls are TRBV6-5 and TRBJ2-3; 12 nucleotides match TRBD2. The CDR3 has 15 amino acids. With 7 bases clipped from V and 0 bases from J, the junction kept 2 bases outside the gene matches. CDR1 is MNHEY, CDR2 SVGAGI, per germline. Here the CDR3 reads CASTSGGASTDTQYF. The CDR3 nucleotides are TGTGCCAGCACTAGCGGGGGGGCGAGCACAGATACGCAGTATTTT.